This T cell receptor beta chain stems from a study of T-cell memory formation after mild COVID-19. V trimming: 3 bases; J trimming: 5 bases; junction bases outside the gene matches: 9. This CDR3 has 16 residues. Germline CDR1 is KGHDR and CDR2 is SFDVKD. TCRdb re-analysed the 5' RACE reads in MiXCR, keeping a single row per CDR3 protein. This sample yields 250,000 to 300,000 distinct CDR3 sequences, of which 8.2% are seen a single time; less than 25% belongs to the top ten. The clonotype was recovered from a man younger than 35 who had mild COVID-19 (a few samples of this study predate the infection). Cell type and time point are not known. This chain joins TRBV24-1 and TRBJ2-1; 7 nucleotides align to TRBD1. The sample comprised PBMCs or a T cell subset sorted from them (not recorded which). The CDR3 DNA sequence: TGTGCCACCAGTGATCGACTCGGGACAGTAAACAATGAGCAGTTCTTC. Translating gives CATSDRLGTVNNEQFF.